The clone carrying this T cell receptor beta chain was seen once. This specimen comes from a study of blood T cell repertoires in COVID-19. The protocol was immunoSEQ multiplex PCR, while the TCRdb copy is restricted to in-frame clones and leaves out a portion. Found here are roughly 260,000 clones, 90% to 95% of them singletons; the top ten hold more than 1%. The CDR3 runs 16 residues. CDR1 and CDR2 (germline): SGHVS, FNYEAQ. Trimming took off 0 bases at V and 0 bases at J, with 11 bases between the two ends. Cohort allocation depended upon clinical history that participants reported. The sample comprised PBMCs or T cells enriched from blood (not recorded which). This TCR came from a human donor in a cohort exposed to, infected with or recovered from COVID-19 (not recorded which). The donor label of this sample is uncertain. V gene TRBV7-6 combines with J gene TRBJ1-1; D ambiguous. CDR3 sequence (DNA): TGTGCCAGCAGCTTAGCGGCAAGCGGCATGAACACTGAAGCTTTCTTT. Protein: CASSLAASGMNTEAFF.